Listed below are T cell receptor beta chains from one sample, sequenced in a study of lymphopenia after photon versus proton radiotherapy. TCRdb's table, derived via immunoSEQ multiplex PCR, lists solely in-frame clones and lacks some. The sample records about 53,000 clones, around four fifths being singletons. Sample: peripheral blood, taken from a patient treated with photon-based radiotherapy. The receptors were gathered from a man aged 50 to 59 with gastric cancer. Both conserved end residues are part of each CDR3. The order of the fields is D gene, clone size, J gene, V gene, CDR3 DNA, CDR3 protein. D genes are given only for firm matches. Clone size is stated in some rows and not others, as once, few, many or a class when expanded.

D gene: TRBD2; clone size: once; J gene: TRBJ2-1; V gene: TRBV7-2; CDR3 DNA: TGTGCCAGCAACTCGGGACTAGCGGGAGTGGGGGAGCAGTTCTTC; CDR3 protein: CASNSGLAGVGEQFF
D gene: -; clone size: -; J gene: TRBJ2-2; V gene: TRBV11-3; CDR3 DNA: TGTGCCAGCAGCTTATTCCAGAACACCGGGGAGCTGTTTTTT; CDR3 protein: CASSLFQNTGELFF
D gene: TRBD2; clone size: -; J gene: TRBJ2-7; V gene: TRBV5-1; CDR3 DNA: TGCGCCAGCAGCTTGGAGGGCGGGAGGGCAGACGAGCAGTACTTC; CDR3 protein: CASSLEGGRADEQYF
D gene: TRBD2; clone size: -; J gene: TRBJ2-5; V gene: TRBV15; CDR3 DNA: TGTGCCACCAGGAGGGCGGGACTAGCGGGAGGAGAGACCCAGTACTTC; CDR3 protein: CATRRAGLAGGETQYF
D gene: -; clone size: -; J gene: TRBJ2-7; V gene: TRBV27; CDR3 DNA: TGTGCCAGCAGTCGAGCCGGGACTCTCTCCTACGAGCAGTACTTC; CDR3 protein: CASSRAGTLSYEQYF
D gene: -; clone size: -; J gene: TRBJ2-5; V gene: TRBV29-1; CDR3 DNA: TGCAGCGTTCAGGATACACAACAAGAGACCCAGTACTTC; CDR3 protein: CSVQDTQQETQYF
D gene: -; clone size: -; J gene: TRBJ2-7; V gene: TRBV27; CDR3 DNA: TGTGCCAGCAGTTCTCTGTTCAGGGGAAGGCGAGAGCAGTACTTC; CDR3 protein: CASSSLFRGRREQYF
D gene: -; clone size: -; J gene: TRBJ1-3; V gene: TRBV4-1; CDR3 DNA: TGCGCCAGCAGCCGCCTCCCCGGCGGGGGAAAAACTGGAAACACCATATATTTT; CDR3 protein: CASSRLPGGGKTGNTIYF
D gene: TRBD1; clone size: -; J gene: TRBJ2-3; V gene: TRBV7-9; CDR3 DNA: TGTGCCAGCAGCTTAAGAGACAGGGGGCGATTAACGACAGATACGCAGTATTTT; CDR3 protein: CASSLRDRGRLTTDTQYF
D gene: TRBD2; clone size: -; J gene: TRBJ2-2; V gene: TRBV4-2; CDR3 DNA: TGTGCCAGCAGCCAAGATATGATAGCGGGAGGGCCGGGGACCGGGGAGCTGTTTTTT; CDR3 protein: CASSQDMIAGGPGTGELFF